This TCR beta chain was obtained from a study of beta chain features in type 1 diabetes. Study outcomes and limitations: Junctions at VDJ sites from type 1 diabetes patients had fewer insertions and more deletions.

The CDR3 runs to 22 residues. Germline V gene data show CDR1 as GTSNPN and CDR2 as SVGIG (reference sequence). V lost 3 bases to trimming and J lost 2 bases; unmatched junction nucleotides: 23. This clone showed up just a few times. The antigen remains unidentified. Sequenced material consisted of expressed TCRB transcripts (all of the isolated RNA was reverse transcribed). The repertoire was sequenced with immunoSEQ multiplex PCR; TCRdb's copy has only in-frame clones and lacks some. The sample carries under 400,000 clones, roughly an eighth recorded once. Sequenced: naive CD4+ T cells from blood. This chain uses TRBV30 with TRBJ2-1, with 12 bases aligning to TRBD2. This clonotype was obtained from a young man in good health. This chain's CDR3 is CAWRGGQGSRLAGDIPYNEQFF. As DNA, the CDR3 is TGTGCCTGGAGGGGGGGGCAGGGGTCTCGACTAGCGGGAGACATACCCTACAATGAGCAGTTCTTC.